A selection of T cell receptor beta chains follows, all from one sample in a study of cytomegalovirus exposure and HLA in healthy donors. Assay: immunoSEQ multiplex PCR; the TCRdb copy retains only in-frame clones and omits some. The sample records 90,000 to 120,000 clones, 79% being singletons. Sequencing used PBMCs. The receptors here all came from a woman aged 40 to 55 in good health and CMV-seronegative. Each CDR3 is given with its conserved first and last residue. Fields, in order: clone size, J gene, D gene, CDR3 length, V gene, CDR3 protein, CDR3 DNA. The D gene is left open where the match is weak. Clone size, where shown, is once, few, many, or a class for clones that have expanded.

clone_size: .
j_call: TRBJ2-7
d_call: .
cdr3_length: 16
v_call: TRBV27
cdr3_aa: CASSLSGTGYSYEQYF
cdr3_nt: TGTGCCAGCAGTTTATCCGGCACAGGATACTCCTACGAGCAGTACTTC

clone_size: .
j_call: TRBJ2-5
d_call: TRBD1
cdr3_length: 15
v_call: TRBV18
cdr3_aa: CASSPRDSRVGTQYF
cdr3_nt: TGTGCCAGCTCACCGAGGGACAGCCGGGTGGGGACCCAGTACTTC

clone_size: few
j_call: TRBJ2-5
d_call: TRBD2
cdr3_length: 14
v_call: TRBV6-5
cdr3_aa: CASRTSGRQETQYF
cdr3_nt: TGTGCCAGCAGGACTAGCGGGAGGCAAGAGACCCAGTACTTC

clone_size: .
j_call: TRBJ1-2
d_call: .
cdr3_length: 13
v_call: TRBV19
cdr3_aa: CASTWSPNYGYTF
cdr3_nt: TGTGCCAGTACTTGGAGTCCAAACTATGGCTACACCTTC

clone_size: .
j_call: TRBJ2-7
d_call: TRBD1
cdr3_length: 13
v_call: TRBV18
cdr3_aa: CASSLGTGYEQYF
cdr3_nt: TGTGCCAGCTCACTCGGGACAGGCTACGAGCAGTACTTC

clone_size: once
j_call: TRBJ2-7
d_call: .
cdr3_length: 12
v_call: TRBV9
cdr3_aa: CASSPGGYEQYF
cdr3_nt: TGTGCCAGCAGCCCCGGGGGCTACGAGCAGTACTTC

clone_size: .
j_call: TRBJ2-3
d_call: TRBD2
cdr3_length: 18
v_call: TRBV5-1
cdr3_aa: CASSSGLAGSTSTDTQYF
cdr3_nt: TGCGCCAGCAGCTCTGGACTAGCGGGGTCCACTAGCACAGATACGCAGTATTTT

clone_size: .
j_call: TRBJ1-2
d_call: TRBD1
cdr3_length: 15
v_call: TRBV9
cdr3_aa: CASSLMGQPNYGYTF
cdr3_nt: TGTGCCAGCAGCCTAATGGGACAGCCGAACTATGGCTACACCTTC

clone_size: .
j_call: TRBJ2-2
d_call: TRBD1
cdr3_length: 18
v_call: TRBV18
cdr3_aa: CASSLIERQGPNTGELFF
cdr3_nt: TGTGCCAGCTCACTGATAGAGCGACAGGGACCGAACACCGGGGAGCTGTTTTTT

clone_size: .
j_call: TRBJ1-1
d_call: .
cdr3_length: 17
v_call: TRBV27
cdr3_aa: CASSFTLGSHPHTEAFF
cdr3_nt: TGTGCCAGCAGTTTTACCCTGGGCTCTCATCCCCACACTGAAGCTTTCTTT

clone_size: .
j_call: TRBJ2-5
d_call: .
cdr3_length: 14
v_call: TRBV28
cdr3_aa: CASSQSTWQETQYF
cdr3_nt: TGTGCCAGCAGTCAAAGTACATGGCAAGAGACCCAGTACTTC

clone_size: .
j_call: TRBJ2-7
d_call: .
cdr3_length: 14
v_call: TRBV5-4
cdr3_aa: CASSPLQDSYEQYF
cdr3_nt: TGTGCCAGCAGCCCTTTACAGGATTCCTACGAGCAGTACTTC

clone_size: .
j_call: TRBJ2-1
d_call: .
cdr3_length: 15
v_call: TRBV11-3
cdr3_aa: CASSLDGLVSNEQFF
cdr3_nt: TGTGCCAGCAGCTTAGATGGCCTCGTATCAAATGAGCAGTTCTTC

clone_size: .
j_call: TRBJ2-4
d_call: .
cdr3_length: 14
v_call: TRBV7-2
cdr3_aa: CASSLRQVSNIQYF
cdr3_nt: TGTGCCAGCAGCTTAAGACAGGTTTCTAACATTCAGTACTTC

clone_size: .
j_call: TRBJ2-1
d_call: TRBD2
cdr3_length: 16
v_call: TRBV28
cdr3_aa: CASSSSGLGHNNEQFF
cdr3_nt: TGTGCCAGCAGTTCATCCGGACTAGGACACAACAATGAGCAGTTCTTC

clone_size: few
j_call: TRBJ2-5
d_call: .
cdr3_length: 15
v_call: TRBV18
cdr3_aa: CASSPREAVQETQYF
cdr3_nt: TGTGCCAGCTCCCCTAGGGAGGCGGTCCAAGAGACCCAGTACTTC

clone_size: .
j_call: TRBJ1-1
d_call: .
cdr3_length: 13
v_call: TRBV28
cdr3_aa: CASRQNAETEAFF
cdr3_nt: TGTGCCAGCCGACAGAATGCGGAAACTGAAGCTTTCTTT

clone_size: .
j_call: TRBJ1-1
d_call: .
cdr3_length: 16
v_call: TRBV4-2
cdr3_aa: CASSQDHGRTYTEAFF
cdr3_nt: TGTGCCAGCAGCCAAGATCACGGACGGACTTACACTGAAGCTTTCTTT

clone_size: .
j_call: TRBJ1-1
d_call: .
cdr3_length: 11
v_call: TRBV19
cdr3_aa: CASIREGGAFF
cdr3_nt: TGTGCCAGTATCCGGGAGGGGGGGGCTTTCTTT

clone_size: .
j_call: TRBJ2-3
d_call: .
cdr3_length: 17
v_call: TRBV5-1
cdr3_aa: CASSLAPQGSSTDTQYF
cdr3_nt: TGCGCCAGCAGCTTGGCCCCACAGGGCTCTAGCACAGATACGCAGTATTTT

clone_size: once
j_call: TRBJ1-1
d_call: .
cdr3_length: 14
v_call: TRBV28
cdr3_aa: CASSLTPLGTEAFF
cdr3_nt: TGTGCCAGCAGTTTAACTCCGCTTGGCACTGAAGCTTTCTTT

clone_size: .
j_call: TRBJ2-7
d_call: .
cdr3_length: 13
v_call: TRBV5-6
cdr3_aa: CASSFWAAYEQYF
cdr3_nt: TGTGCCAGCAGCTTTTGGGCAGCCTACGAGCAGTACTTC

clone_size: .
j_call: TRBJ2-1
d_call: TRBD2
cdr3_length: 16
v_call: TRBV14
cdr3_aa: CASSQEARLAGYEQFF
cdr3_nt: TGTGCCAGCAGCCAAGAGGCTCGACTAGCGGGATATGAGCAGTTCTTC

clone_size: .
j_call: TRBJ1-6
d_call: .
cdr3_length: 16
v_call: TRBV30
cdr3_aa: CAWRPRANPLNSPLHF
cdr3_nt: TGTGCCTGGAGACCGAGGGCCAATCCCCTTAATTCACCCCTCCACTTT

clone_size: .
j_call: TRBJ1-6
d_call: .
cdr3_length: 10
v_call: TRBV20-1
cdr3_aa: CSALRDTLHF
cdr3_nt: TGCAGTGCCCTAAGGGACACTCTCCACTTT

clone_size: .
j_call: TRBJ2-2
d_call: TRBD1
cdr3_length: 15
v_call: TRBV19
cdr3_aa: CASRRGTGVTGELFF
cdr3_nt: TGTGCCAGTAGGAGAGGGACAGGGGTCACCGGGGAGCTGTTTTTT

clone_size: .
j_call: TRBJ2-1
d_call: TRBD2
cdr3_length: 17
v_call: TRBV19
cdr3_aa: CASSVLSSGRPYNEQFF
cdr3_nt: TGTGCCAGTAGTGTTTTGTCTAGCGGGAGACCTTACAATGAGCAGTTCTTC

clone_size: once
j_call: TRBJ2-3
d_call: .
cdr3_length: 14
v_call: TRBV7-8
cdr3_aa: CASSASLNTDTQYF
cdr3_nt: TGTGCCAGCAGCGCCAGTTTGAACACAGATACGCAGTATTTT

clone_size: few
j_call: TRBJ2-7
d_call: .
cdr3_length: 15
v_call: TRBV27
cdr3_aa: CASSRGGALAYEQYF
cdr3_nt: TGTGCCAGCAGTCGTGGGGGGGCCTTAGCCTACGAGCAGTACTTC

clone_size: .
j_call: TRBJ2-2
d_call: TRBD2
cdr3_length: 18
v_call: TRBV15
cdr3_aa: CATSRDLPAGGPNGELFF
cdr3_nt: TGTGCCACCAGCAGAGATCTACCGGCGGGAGGGCCAAACGGGGAGCTGTTTTTT

clone_size: .
j_call: TRBJ2-1
d_call: .
cdr3_length: 14
v_call: TRBV29-1
cdr3_aa: CSVGMELELNEQFF
cdr3_nt: TGCAGCGTTGGTATGGAGTTGGAACTTAATGAGCAGTTCTTC

clone_size: once
j_call: TRBJ1-2
d_call: .
cdr3_length: 15
v_call: TRBV28
cdr3_aa: CASSPPATSNYGYTF
cdr3_nt: TGTGCCAGCAGTCCCCCCGCGACAAGCAACTATGGCTACACCTTC

clone_size: few
j_call: TRBJ2-5
d_call: TRBD1
cdr3_length: 15
v_call: TRBV5-4
cdr3_aa: CASSLARGYQETQYF
cdr3_nt: TGTGCCAGCAGCTTGGCCAGGGGGTACCAAGAGACCCAGTACTTC

clone_size: .
j_call: TRBJ2-2
d_call: TRBD1
cdr3_length: 14
v_call: TRBV27
cdr3_aa: CASSGQSMTGELFF
cdr3_nt: TGTGCCAGCTCGGGACAGTCGATGACCGGGGAGCTGTTTTTT

clone_size: .
j_call: TRBJ2-2
d_call: TRBD1
cdr3_length: 15
v_call: TRBV11-2
cdr3_aa: CASSWTGGLTGELFF
cdr3_nt: TGTGCCAGCAGCTGGACAGGGGGACTCACCGGGGAGCTGTTTTTT

clone_size: .
j_call: TRBJ2-1
d_call: TRBD1
cdr3_length: 16
v_call: TRBV7-9
cdr3_aa: CASSPTDRGSSNEQFF
cdr3_nt: TGTGCCAGCAGCCCCACCGACAGGGGTAGTAGCAATGAGCAGTTCTTC

clone_size: .
j_call: TRBJ2-7
d_call: .
cdr3_length: 14
v_call: TRBV7-2
cdr3_aa: CASSLVSARDEQYF
cdr3_nt: TGTGCCAGCAGCTTAGTTTCTGCTCGCGACGAGCAGTACTTC

clone_size: once
j_call: TRBJ2-3
d_call: .
cdr3_length: 14
v_call: TRBV6-5
cdr3_aa: CASSGRGSVYTQYF
cdr3_nt: TGTGCCAGCTCCGGTAGGGGCTCGGTGTATACGCAGTATTTT

clone_size: .
j_call: TRBJ1-2
d_call: .
cdr3_length: 13
v_call: TRBV7-9
cdr3_aa: CASSHAGGYGYTF
cdr3_nt: TGTGCCAGCAGCCATGCGGGGGGCTATGGCTACACCTTC

clone_size: .
j_call: TRBJ2-1
d_call: TRBD2
cdr3_length: 16
v_call: TRBV6-6
cdr3_aa: CASTITGGRAREEQLF
cdr3_nt: TGTGCCAGCACCATTACGGGAGGGAGGGCCAGGGAAGAGCAGCTCTTC

clone_size: .
j_call: TRBJ2-5
d_call: TRBD1
cdr3_length: 13
v_call: TRBV2
cdr3_aa: CASTRTGEETQYF
cdr3_nt: TGTGCCAGCACCCGAACAGGGGAAGAGACCCAGTACTTC